One sample yielded the 32 T cell receptor beta chains listed below, sequenced in a study of T cell responses to AZD1222 COVID-19 vaccine. Assay used: immunoSEQ multiplex PCR; TCRdb lists only in-frame clones, some missing. This sample carries around 130,000 clones, over 85% of them seen once, and the ten largest clones take approximately 3.3%. The specimen comprised peripheral blood, sampled on day 0 of AZD1222 vaccination. The receptors shown here come from an adult in good health.

This chain links TRBV27 with TRBJ1-1; D remains ambiguous. Per germline, CDR1 MNHEY and CDR2 SMNVEV (reference sequence). The CDR3 is made up of 15 amino acids. V was clipped by 8 bases and J by 4 bases, with 20 bases between them. CDR3 in amino acids: CASCPGIWDCTEAFF. CDR3 nucleotide sequence: TGTGCCAGCTGCCCGGGAATTTGGGATTGCACTGAAGCTTTCTTT.

The V gene is TRBV21-1, the J gene TRBJ1-1; the D call of TRBD1 is as the table states it, not checked on the DNA. TRBV21-1 corresponds to a pseudogene. The CDR3 has 18 amino acids. This CDR3 is CASSKPPGQGKPDTEAFF. The DNA for the CDR3 is TGTGCCAGCAGCAAACCTCCGGGACAGGGAAAGCCGGACACTGAAGCTTTCTTT.

This clone was seen a single time. The rearrangement joins TRBV6-5 to TRBJ1-3; tentative D call: TRBD1 (5 bases). The CDR3 spans 15 residues. The germline V and J ends were trimmed by 5 bases and 0 bases, with 11 bases remaining between them. Germline V CDR1 and CDR2: MNHEY, SVGAGI. The CDR3, as DNA: TGTGCCAGCAGTATCCAGGACAACTCTGGAAACACCATATATTTT. Its translation: CASSIQDNSGNTIYF.

This clone appeared once. The chain is built from TRBV27 and TRBJ1-2, with a possible D match to TRBD1 (6 bases). Germline lookup yields CDR1 MNHEY and CDR2 SMNVEV (reference sequence). Trimming took 3 bases from V and 8 from J, leaving 13 bases between them. There are 13 residues in the CDR3. CDR3 sequence (DNA): TGTGCCAGCAGTTTTGCAGGGGCGGGCGGCTACACCTTC. Protein: CASSFAGAGGYTF.

This chain joins TRBV27 and TRBJ1-4, with 8 positions matching TRBD1. Germline lookup yields CDR1 MNHEY and CDR2 SMNVEV (reference sequence). CDR3 length equals 14 residues. V shed 6 bases and J 11 bases; nucleotides not matched to a gene: 11. The CDR3: CASRWGTGDFKLFF. CDR3 in DNA: TGTGCCAGCAGATGGGGGACAGGTGACTTTAAACTGTTTTTT. Filled out from reference TRBV27 and TRBJ1-4, the complete variable domain reads EAQVTQNPRYLITVTGKKLTVTCSQNMNHEYMSWYRQDPGLGLRQIYYSMNVEVTDKGDVPEGYKVSRKEKRNFPLILESPSPNQTSLYFCASRWGTGDFKLFFGSGTQLSVL.

The CDR3 DNA follows: TGCGCCAGCAGCTTGGCCCCGACAGGGTCTGGAAACACCATATATTTT. It encodes CASSLAPTGSGNTIYF. This chain joins TRBV5-1 and TRBJ1-3, with TRBD1 matching 7 bases. There are 16 residues in the CDR3. With 0 bases clipped from V and 1 base from J, the junction kept 4 bases outside the gene matches. Germline V gene lookup returns CDR1 SGHRS and CDR2 YFSETQ.

The chain recombines TRBV7-9 with TRBJ2-2; D may be TRBD1 (5 bases). CDR3 size: 16 residues. Trimming removed 1 base from V and 4 bases from J, with 13 bases in between. The germline gives CDR1 SEHNR, CDR2 FQNEAQ (reference sequence). The CDR3 region has the DNA TGTGCCAGCAGCTTAGTGGTCAGGGCGGCCACCGGGGAGCTGTTTTTT. Protein: CASSLVVRAATGELFF.

In DNA, the CDR3 is TGTGCCAGCAGTGACTTAGGGGCAAAGCTCCACTTT. It codes for CASSDLGAKLHF. The chain employs TRBV2 and TRBJ1-6, with TRBD1 as a possible D gene (5 bases). The CDR3 covers 12 residues. CDR1 is SNHLY, CDR2 FYNNEI, per germline. V was pared by 3 bases and J by 16 bases, with 13 bases between.

The V gene is TRBV12-3 or TRBV12-4, the J gene TRBJ2-7; TRBD2 agrees at 9 bases. The ends lost 6 bases at V and 6 bases at J; junction bases unmatched: 6. This CDR3 is 13 amino acids long. The CDR3 DNA reads TGTGCCAGCAGCGAGCGGGAGGTCTCCGAGCAGTACTTC. Translating it yields CASSEREVSEQYF.

The chain uses TRBV19 and TRBJ1-5; D may be TRBD1 (6 bases). This CDR3 has 15 amino acids. From germline, CDR1 is LNHDA and CDR2 SQIVND (reference sequence). V was pared by 6 bases and J by 2 bases, with 14 bases between. The CDR3 region is CASRPNRERNQPQHF. The CDR3 coding sequence is TGTGCCAGTAGGCCAAACAGGGAGCGCAATCAGCCCCAGCATTTT. The whole variable domain, filled in from reference TRBV19 and TRBJ1-5, reads DGGITQSPKYLFRKEGQNVTLSCEQNLNHDAMYWYRQDPGQGLRLIYYSQIVNDFQKGDIAEGYSVSREKKESFPLTVTSAQKNPTAFYLCASRPNRERNQPQHFGDGTRLSIL.

The gene calls are TRBV5-8 and TRBJ2-6; D remains ambiguous. The V end lost 6 bases, the J end lost 13 bases, and 14 bases lay between the germline ends. This CDR3 region has 12 residues. Germline V gene lookup returns CDR1 SGHTS and CDR2 YDEGEE. CDR3 protein: CASKHGFGVLTF. CDR3 in DNA: TGTGCCAGCAAACACGGTTTCGGTGTCCTGACTTTC.

The chain carries TRBV28 and TRBJ1-5; D uncertain. The CDR3 is made up of 17 amino acids. V lost 6 bases and J 6 bases, leaving 24 bases between the germline ends. Germline loops: CDR1 MDHEN, CDR2 SYDVKM. CDR3 amino acids: CASSPPPQGLWGQPQHF. CDR3 sequence (DNA): TGTGCCAGCAGCCCACCGCCCCAAGGTCTTTGGGGTCAGCCCCAGCATTTT.

V is TRBV3-1 (or the pseudogene TRBV3-2) and J is TRBJ2-5, with TRBD2 matching over 8 bases. J gave up 2 bases and V 3 bases, and 5 bases lay outside the gene matches. Germline V gene data show CDR1 as LGHDT and CDR2 as YNNKEL (reference sequence). This CDR3 contains 15 residues. CDR3 in DNA: TGTGCCAGCAGCCAGACCGGGACTAGTCAAGAGACCCAGTACTTC. It yields the protein CASSQTGTSQETQYF.

The V gene is TRBV5-1, the J gene TRBJ2-1, with 8 bases aligning to TRBD1. This CDR3 region has 15 residues. With 4 bases clipped from V and 4 bases from J, the junction kept 7 bases outside the gene matches. Germline V gene lookup returns CDR1 SGHRS and CDR2 YFSETQ. DNA for the CDR3: TGCGCCAGCAGCCCAGGACAGGGCGGGTACAATGAGCAGTTCTTC. It yields the protein CASSPGQGGYNEQFF.

The chain recombines TRBV21-1 with TRBJ2-7; the DNA was not compared with TRBD2, the D call given in the table. TRBV21-1 corresponds to a pseudogene. The CDR3 extends over 17 amino acids. DNA of the CDR3: TGTGCCAGCAGCCCCCGGAATAGCGGGAGGGGCGACTACGAGCAGTACTTC. Amino acids: CASSPRNSGRGDYEQYF.

This chain joins TRBV4-1 and TRBJ1-1; D is possibly TRBD1 (5 bases). V was clipped by 0 bases and J by 3 bases, with 5 bases between them. CDR3 length equals 13 residues. From germline, CDR1 is MGHRA and CDR2 YSYEKL. The CDR3 region has the DNA TGCGCCAGCAGCCAAGACAGGGACACTGAAGCTTTCTTT. This codes for CASSQDRDTEAFF.

The chain has TRBV7-9 and TRBJ2-7; D call uncertain. The CDR3 consists of 13 residues. V lost 4 bases to trimming and J lost 4 bases, with 11 bases between them. Germline CDR1 is SEHNR and CDR2 is FQNEAQ (reference sequence). The CDR3 DNA reads TGTGCCAGCAGCTCCGAAATGGGGTACGAGCAGTACTTC. This encodes CASSSEMGYEQYF.

This sequence joins TRBV3-1 (or the pseudogene TRBV3-2) and TRBJ2-1; maybe TRBD2 (5 bases). CDR1 and CDR2 from the germline V gene are LGHDT and YNNKEL (reference sequence). The V end was cut by 4 bases, the J end by 5 bases, with 9 bases between. The CDR3 has 13 residues. The CDR3 nucleotides read TGTGCCAGCAGCCGAGGGAGCAACAATGAGCAGTTCTTC. This sequence encodes CASSRGSNNEQFF.

The chain couples TRBV12-3 or TRBV12-4 to TRBJ2-5; TRBD2 matches at 8 bases. Unmatched junction bases numbered 5, after V lost 3 bases and J lost 8 bases. The CDR3 totals 13 residues. CDR3 bases: TGTGCCAGCAGTTTCCCCGCGGGGGGTACCCAGTACTTC. Encoded protein: CASSFPAGGTQYF.

The chain is built from TRBV28 and TRBJ2-4; D call uncertain. The V and J ends lost 3 bases and 0 bases respectively, with 9 bases between them. This CDR3 spans 15 amino acids. The germline V gene encodes CDR1 MDHEN and CDR2 SYDVKM. The CDR3 coding sequence is TGTGCCAGCAGTTTCTGGTCTCTAGCCAAAAACATTCAGTACTTC. This encodes CASSFWSLAKNIQYF.

This chain connects TRBV7-2 to TRBJ2-1; no clear D gene. The germline V gene has CDR1 SGHTA and CDR2 FQGNSA. The CDR3 covers 14 residues. V lost 1 base, J lost 4 bases, and 8 bases lay in between. CDR3 DNA sequence: TGTGCCAGCAGCTTAGTTAGCCAGTACAATGAGCAGTTCTTC. This sequence encodes CASSLVSQYNEQFF.

The chain is built from TRBV19 and TRBJ1-1; TRBD1 matches 8 bases. In germline, CDR1 is LNHDA, CDR2 SQIVND (reference sequence). The CDR3 contains 14 residues. V was pared by 4 bases and J by 4 bases, with 5 bases of the junction left unmatched. CDR3 bases: TGTGCCAGTAGTACGACAGGGGTGGGCACTGAAGCTTTCTTT. Translated, it gives CASSTTGVGTEAFF.

This clone has a handful of counts. The rearrangement links TRBV11-2 to TRBJ1-6, with TRBD1 matching 7 bases. Looked up from germline, CDR1 is SGHAT and CDR2 is FQNNGV. J gave up 7 bases and V 6 bases, and 9 bases lay outside the gene matches. The CDR3 extends over 15 amino acids. The DNA of the CDR3 is TGTGCCAGCAGGACAGACAGGGCCTCCAATTCACCCCTCCACTTT. Amino acids: CASRTDRASNSPLHF.

The chain recombines TRBV2 with TRBJ1-5; perhaps TRBD1 as D (5 bases). V was trimmed by 5 bases and J by 0 bases, leaving 11 bases between them. The CDR3 sequence is 15 residues long. Germline assignment: CDR1 SNHLY and CDR2 FYNNEI. CDR3: CASSWGGTSNQPQHF. The CDR3 DNA sequence: TGTGCCAGCAGTTGGGGGGGAACTAGCAATCAGCCCCAGCATTTT.

This clone has a handful of counts. This chain joins TRBV4-3 and TRBJ2-7, with 8 bases lining up with TRBD2. The CDR3 sequence is 16 residues long. V was pared by 1 base and J by 1 base, with 6 bases of the junction left unmatched. The germline V gene encodes CDR1 LGHNA and CDR2 YSLEER. The CDR3 loop is CASSQAPAGASYEQYF. CDR3 coding DNA: TGCGCCAGCAGCCAAGCTCCAGCGGGAGCATCCTACGAGCAGTACTTC.

The CDR3 here is CASSVEGGRWDFEQFF. The DNA of the CDR3 is TGTGCCAGCAGCGTAGAGGGCGGGAGATGGGACTTTGAGCAGTTCTTC. The V gene is TRBV9, the J gene TRBJ2-1; TRBD2 aligns across 7 bases. Germline CDR1 and CDR2: SGDLS and YYNGEE. The CDR3 consists of 16 residues. The J segment lost 9 bases and the V segment lost 0 bases, leaving 12 bases of the junction unmatched. Full variable domain (remainder filled in from reference TRBV9 and TRBJ2-1): DSGVTQTPKHLITATGQRVTLRCSPRSGDLSVYWYQQSLDQGLQFLIQYYNGEERAKGNILERFSAQQFPDLHSELNLSSLELGDSALYFCASSVEGGRWDFEQFFGPGTRLTVL.

The rearrangement uses TRBV27 and TRBJ1-1; D is unresolved. Germline V gene data show CDR1 as MNHEY and CDR2 as SMNVEV (reference sequence). CDR3 length: 12 residues. The germline V and J ends were trimmed by 6 bases and 8 bases, with 13 bases remaining between them. Here the CDR3 DNA reads TGTGCCAGCAGCCACCCGGGGTACGAAGCTTTCTTT. Residues: CASSHPGYEAFF.

As concerns this clone: Other DNA sequences in this specimen translate into the identical CDR3. V usage is TRBV14 and J usage is TRBJ2-7, with no clear D. Looked up from germline, CDR1 is SGHDN and CDR2 is FVKESK. This CDR3 is built from 15 residues. The V end was cut by 4 bases, the J end by 7 bases, with 20 bases between. The CDR3 loop is CASSPGRSQFREQYF. The CDR3 bases are TGTGCCAGCAGCCCCGGAAGGAGTCAATTTAGAGAGCAGTACTTC.

The chain has TRBV7-9 and TRBJ1-1; 7 bases match TRBD1. Trimming at V came to 6 bases and at J to 1 base, leaving 11 bases not matched to a gene. This CDR3 comprises 16 residues. Germline V gene data show CDR1 as SEHNR and CDR2 as FQNEAQ (reference sequence). CDR3 DNA: TGTGCCAGCAGACCTGACAGGGCCTTTACGAACACTGAAGCTTTCTTT. It specifies CASRPDRAFTNTEAFF.

The V and J genes are TRBV6-5 and TRBJ2-2; D uncertain. CDR1 is MNHEY and CDR2 is SVGAGI in the germline V gene. The CDR3 is made up of 14 amino acids. Trimming left V 7 bases short and J 3 bases short, with 12 bases between. CDR3 sequence reads: CASKKGFDTGELFF. CDR3 DNA: TGTGCCAGCAAAAAGGGCTTCGACACCGGGGAGCTGTTTTTT.

CDR3 protein: CASSVLAGGSYNEQFF. The DNA for the CDR3 is TGTGCCAGCAGCGTTTTAGCGGGAGGCTCCTACAATGAGCAGTTCTTC. The chain uses TRBV9 and TRBJ2-1, with 10 bases that match TRBD2. Germline V gene sequence: CDR1 SGDLS, CDR2 YYNGEE. V was pared by 2 bases and J by 0 bases, with 2 bases of the junction left unmatched. The CDR3 extends over 16 amino acids. Full variable domain (remainder filled in from reference TRBV9 and TRBJ2-1): DSGVTQTPKHLITATGQRVTLRCSPRSGDLSVYWYQQSLDQGLQFLIQYYNGEERAKGNILERFSAQQFPDLHSELNLSSLELGDSALYFCASSVLAGGSYNEQFFGPGTRLTVL.

The rearrangement links TRBV20-1 to TRBJ1-2; possibly TRBD1 for D (5 bases). This CDR3 spans 11 amino acids. The V gene's germline CDR1 is DFQATT and CDR2 SNEGSKA (reference sequence). Between the trimmed V and J ends, which lost 3 bases and 6 bases, there was a span of 8 bases. The CDR3 reads CSASPGDGYTF. CDR3 in DNA: TGCAGTGCTAGTCCGGGGGATGGCTACACCTTC.